The sequence of this TCR beta chain was determined in a study of blood T cell repertoires in COVID-19. Whole-study context: Spain, Italy and the United States supplied samples that represented acute and convalescent COVID-19.

Original methodology: Amplification from reference gene primers served as the basis for estimated nucleated cell counts. Profiled with immunoSEQ multiplex PCR; TCRdb holds only in-frame clones, not every one. V and J calls and clone size are as listed in that table; D and trimming were resolved from the DNA. This sample has about 220,000 clones, with just over 85% found just once. Material: peripheral blood. This receptor was taken from a man aged 30 to 45 who had recovered from COVID-19.

The CDR3 is CASRQGHDLFRYGYTF. In DNA, the CDR3 is TGTGCCAGCAGACAGGGGCATGATTTATTCCGCTATGGCTACACCTTC. The rearrangement joins TRBV6-6 to TRBJ1-2, with 7 bases matching TRBD1. V gave up 6 bases and J gave up 4 bases; unmatched junction bases: 14. The CDR3 extends over 16 amino acids. Germline V gene lookup returns CDR1 MNHNY and CDR2 SVGAGI (reference sequence).